The present entry profiles one T cell receptor beta chain with its context. The antigen remains undetermined. An absence of ophthalmopathy progression within 18 months meant stable Graves' hyperthyroidism. Hyperthyroidism had been newly diagnosed in patients aged 18 to 65, and its duration was under 2 months. Patients were excluded because of uncontrolled infection, other autoimmune disease, pregnancy or lactation. The CDR3 has 15 residues. Germline V gives CDR1 KGHDR, CDR2 SFDVKD. Trimming removed 5 bases from V and 2 bases from J, with 12 bases in between. The data originate from a study of T cells in Graves' hyperthyroidism and ophthalmopathy. General study findings and limits: The authors' 13 V-J model separated ophthalmopathy from stable hyperthyroidism.

RNA transcripts served as the template for amplifying TCR beta CDR3 regions. First-round RT-PCR targeting the TCR CDR3 was performed with the HTBI primer set. Via MiXCR, TCRdb re-called the multiplex PCR reads, giving one row per CDR3 protein. This sample has hundreds of thousands of distinct CDR3 sequences, with about 45% found just once. This TCR derives from a woman under 30 with Graves' hyperthyroidism. The chain recombines TRBV24-1 with TRBJ1-5; D is perhaps TRBD1 (5 bases). Sequenced sample: peripheral blood or thyroid tissue (not recorded which). This CDR3 is CATSGTGGGNQPQHF. The DNA for the CDR3 is TGTGCCACCAGTGGAACGGGGGGGGGCAATCAGCCCCAGCATTTT.